This T cell receptor beta chain was captured in a study of spatial heterogeneity in lung cancer. By sample fraction, this clonotype is medium-sized. The sample's time point: sample taken at primary tumor resection. Sequencing of whole RNA from tumor, nontumor lung or frozen PBMC involved no sorting. TCRdb analysed the 5' RACE reads with MiXCR anew, one entry per CDR3 protein. Of 3,000 to 4,500 distinct CDR3 sequences in the sample, approximately 30% were seen once. This sequence originates from a male donor with early-stage non-small cell lung cancer. The material sequenced was normal lung tissue next to the tumor, taken at surgery.

The DNA of the CDR3 is TGCAGTGCGCAAGATCCCCTTTCCAATGAGCAGTTCTTC. Its translation: CSAQDPLSNEQFF. This chain connects TRBV20-1 to TRBJ2-1; D is uncertain. CDR1 DFQATT and CDR2 SNEGSKA come from the germline V gene (reference sequence). The V and J ends lost 6 bases and 6 bases respectively, with 15 bases between them. The CDR3 extends over 13 amino acids.